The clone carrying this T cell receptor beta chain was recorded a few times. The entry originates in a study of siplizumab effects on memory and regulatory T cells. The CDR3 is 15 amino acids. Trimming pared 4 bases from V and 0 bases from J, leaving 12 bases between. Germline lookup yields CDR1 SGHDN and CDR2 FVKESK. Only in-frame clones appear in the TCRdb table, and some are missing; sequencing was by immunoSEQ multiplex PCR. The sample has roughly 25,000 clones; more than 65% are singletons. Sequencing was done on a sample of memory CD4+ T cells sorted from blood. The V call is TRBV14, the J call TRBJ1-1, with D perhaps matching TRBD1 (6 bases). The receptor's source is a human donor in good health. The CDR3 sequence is CASSPKQGLNTEAFF. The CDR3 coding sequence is TGTGCCAGCAGCCCGAAGCAGGGGCTGAACACTGAAGCTTTCTTT.